Shown below are 29 T cell receptor beta chains from a single sample sequenced in a study of T cells after yellow fever vaccination. TCRdb reprocessed the 5' RACE reads via MiXCR and lists one record per CDR3 protein. The sample lists 30,000 to 40,000 distinct CDR3 sequences; approximately 6.6% were seen once. This material consisted of PBMCs, either bulk or a sorted T-cell subset (CD4+, CD8+, memory, or dextramer-sorted; not recorded which), taken on the day of the first yellow fever vaccination. The receptors come from a young man who received the YFV17D yellow fever vaccine.

At least ten counts were recorded for this clonotype. The gene calls are TRBV7-2 and TRBJ2-7, with 8 bases lining up with TRBD2. V shed 1 base and J 1 base; nucleotides not matched to a gene: 0. The CDR3 has 14 amino acids. Germline CDR1 SGHTA, CDR2 FQGNSA. The CDR3 coding sequence is TGTGCCAGCAGCTTAGGACTAGCGTCCTACGAGCAGTACTTC. As protein: CASSLGLASYEQYF. Full variable domain (missing parts from reference TRBV7-2 and TRBJ2-7): GAGVSQSPSNKVTEKGKDVELRCDPISGHTALYWYRQSLGQGLEFLIYFQGNSAPDKSGLPSDRFSAERTGGSVSTLTIQRTQQEDSAVYLCASSLGLASYEQYFGPGTRLTVT.

This clonotype was counted only a few times. The rearrangement uses TRBV7-8 and TRBJ2-2; D unclear. Germline V CDR1 and CDR2: SGHVS, FQNEAQ. The CDR3 extends over 12 amino acids. Deletions cut 3 bases from V and 6 bases from J, with 5 bases between. In nucleotides, the CDR3 is TGTGCCAGCAGCTTGGGTCCCGGGGAGCTGTTTTTT. This gives the protein CASSLGPGELFF.

Ten or more counts support this clonotype. This chain connects TRBV12-3 or TRBV12-4 to TRBJ1-2; D remains unclear. V was trimmed by 4 bases and J by 4 bases, leaving 10 bases between them. This CDR3 spans 13 amino acids. The CDR3 spells CASSYGEAYGYTF. Here the CDR3 DNA reads TGTGCCAGCAGTTACGGGGAGGCCTATGGCTACACCTTC.

This clonotype was recorded many times. V usage is TRBV19 and J usage is TRBJ2-2; no clear D gene. V lost 1 base and J 4 bases, leaving 7 bases between the germline ends. The CDR3 is 14 residues long. Per germline, CDR1 LNHDA and CDR2 SQIVND (reference sequence). The CDR3 sequence: CASSIVSSTGELFF. CDR3 bases: TGTGCCAGTAGTATAGTCTCGAGCACCGGGGAGCTGTTTTTT.

This clonotype has ten or more counts. V gene TRBV7-2 combines with J gene TRBJ2-1; 12 bases fit TRBD2. The CDR3 is 16 amino acids. V was pared by 3 bases and J by 5 bases, with 5 bases of the junction left unmatched. CDR1 SGHTA and CDR2 FQGNSA come from the germline V gene. The CDR3 protein is CASSFPSGGVNNEQFF. In DNA, the CDR3 is TGTGCCAGCAGCTTCCCTAGCGGGGGGGTTAACAATGAGCAGTTCTTC.

By share, this clonotype ranks as medium-sized. Written as DNA, the CDR3 is TGCAGTGCTAGAGATGCTAGATACACCGGGGAGCTGTTTTTT. Amino acid sequence: CSARDARYTGELFF. This sequence joins TRBV20-1 and TRBJ2-2; D unresolved. The germline gives CDR1 DFQATT, CDR2 SNEGSKA (reference sequence). The CDR3 contains 14 residues. Trimming cost V 0 bases and J 3 bases, with 8 bases left between them.

This clonotype was seen a few times. This chain connects TRBV29-1 to TRBJ2-7, with TRBD1 matching 7 bases. J was trimmed by 2 bases and V by 8 bases; bases with no gene match: 9. The CDR3 runs to 13 residues. Germline V gene lookup returns CDR1 SQVTM and CDR2 ANQGSEA. Written as DNA, the CDR3 is TGCAGCTACAGACAGGGAGTCGCCTACGAGCAGTACGTC. Amino acids: CSYRQGVAYEQYV.

About this clonotype itself: With a much larger clone just one base away, this may be a read error. This likely comes from a read error, as the CDR3 has no conserved phenylalanine or tryptophan at its end. The genes are TRBV15 and TRBJ2-3; D is undetermined. This CDR3 is built from 13 residues. The germline V gene has CDR1 LNHNV and CDR2 YYDKDF (reference sequence). V was clipped by 2 bases and J by 2 bases, with 5 bases between them. CDR3 nucleotides: TGTGCCACCAGCAGACGGCCCACAGATACGCAGTATCTT. Its protein is CATSRRPTDTQYL.

This clonotype was recorded many times. The chain has TRBV11-2 and TRBJ2-3; 15 bases agree with TRBD2. The CDR3 loop spans 18 amino acids. The germline V gene encodes CDR1 SGHAT and CDR2 FQNNGV. The trim removed 0 bases at V and 7 bases at J, leaving 8 bases unmatched. The CDR3 nucleotides read TGTGCCAGCAGCTTAGAAGGGACTAGCGGGAGGAACATTAATACGCAGTATTTT. Its translation: CASSLEGTSGRNINTQYF.

A few counts support this clonotype. The V gene is TRBV18, the J gene TRBJ2-3; D perhaps matches TRBD1 (5 bases). Trimming cost V 4 bases and J 6 bases, with 8 bases left between them. This CDR3 is built from 12 residues. Germline V gives CDR1 KGHSH, CDR2 LQKENI. The CDR3 loop is CASSHPGDTQYF. The CDR3 DNA reads as TGTGCCAGCTCACATCCAGGGGATACGCAGTATTTT.

This clonotype was seen more than once but under ten times. The chain recombines TRBV5-1 with TRBJ2-1; 8 bases fit TRBD1. Per the germline V gene, CDR1 is SGHRS and CDR2 is YFSETQ. The length of the CDR3 is 14 residues. With V trimmed by 0 bases and J by 7 bases, 3 bases remained unmatched. In nucleotides, the CDR3 is TGCGCCAGCAGCTTGGGACAGGGGAGGAATGAGCAGTTCTTC. Protein: CASSLGQGRNEQFF.

This clonotype was observed at least ten times. The chain is built from TRBV12-3 or TRBV12-4 and TRBJ2-2; D is perhaps TRBD2 (7 bases). The CDR3 runs 17 residues. The V end was cut by 3 bases, the J end by 2 bases, with 16 bases between. The CDR3 spells CASSLGGGQGNTGELFF. CDR3 in DNA: TGTGCCAGCAGTTTGGGGGGGGGGCAGGGAAACACCGGGGAGCTGTTTTTT.

This clonotype was counted many times. V and J are TRBV7-9 and TRBJ1-2, with 9 bases aligning to TRBD1. The CDR3 totals 15 residues. Germline trimming cut 3 bases from V and 7 bases from J; bases unmatched to any gene: 9. The V gene's germline CDR1 is SEHNR and CDR2 FQNEAQ (reference sequence). The DNA for the CDR3 is TGTGCCAGCAGCTTGGCACCGGGACAGGGACGTGGCTACACCTTC. Encoded protein: CASSLAPGQGRGYTF.

This clonotype was recorded at least ten times. The V call is TRBV25-1, the J call TRBJ2-2; the match to TRBD1 covers 11 bases. After removal of 2 bases from V and 4 bases from J, the junction contained 0 bases not matched to a gene. Germline V gene lookup returns CDR1 MGHDK and CDR2 SYGVNS. The CDR3 has 15 residues. In DNA, the CDR3 is TGTGCCAGCAGTGAAGGGACAGGGGGCACCGGGGAGCTGTTTTTT. Its translation is CASSEGTGGTGELFF.

This clonotype was counted at least ten times. The V and J genes are TRBV3-1 and TRBJ1-4, with D possibly TRBD1 on 5 matching bases. The germline gives CDR1 LGHDT, CDR2 YNNKEL (reference sequence). This CDR3 spans 14 amino acids. The V gene lost 6 bases and the J gene lost 1 base, with 9 bases spanning the gap. CDR3 region: CASSPGRTNEKLFF. CDR3 DNA: TGTGCCAGCAGTCCAGGGAGAACTAATGAAAAACTGTTTTTT.

The genes are TRBV11-2 and TRBJ1-2, with D perhaps matching TRBD1 (6 bases). Germline assignment: CDR1 SGHAT and CDR2 FQNNGV. This CDR3 is 14 amino acids long. With 5 bases removed from V and 3 bases from J, the gap between germline ends came to 13 bases. The CDR3 coding sequence is TGTGCCAGCAGCAATCAGCCAGGGGACTATGGCTACACCTTC. This encodes CASSNQPGDYGYTF. The full variable domain, with the rest looked up from reference TRBV11-2 and TRBJ1-2, is EAGVAQSPRYKIIEKRQSVAFWCNPISGHATLYWYQQILGQGPKLLIQFQNNGVVDDSQLPKDRFSAERLKGVDSTLKIQPAKLEDSAVYLCASSNQPGDYGYTFGSGTRLTVV.

This clonotype was counted ten times or more. This chain uses TRBV30 with TRBJ2-3; D is perhaps TRBD1 or TRBD2 (5 bases each). The CDR3 has 13 amino acids. Trimming shortened V by 5 bases and J by 4 bases, and 13 bases separated the two germline ends. Germline V gives CDR1 GTSNPN, CDR2 SVGIG (reference sequence). CDR3 sequence: CAWGPVGADTQYF. CDR3 DNA sequence: TGTGCCTGGGGCCCAGTGGGGGCAGATACGCAGTATTTT.

This clonotype was detected ten times or more. The CDR3 loop reads CASSSQGITGELFF. CDR3 in DNA: TGTGCCAGCAGCTCACAGGGGATCACCGGGGAGCTGTTTTTT. This sequence joins TRBV7-3 and TRBJ2-2; 7 bases agree with TRBD1. The CDR3 is made up of 14 amino acids. Trimming took 4 bases from V and 4 from J; bases not matched to a gene: 3. CDR1 and CDR2 from the germline V gene are SGHTA and FQGTGA.

This clonotype was picked up many times. The genes are TRBV28 and TRBJ2-7; D unresolved. V was cut by 9 bases and J by 6 bases, with 12 bases left in between. Germline V gene sequence: CDR1 MDHEN, CDR2 SYDVKM. The CDR3 length is 11 residues. This CDR3 is CARVGPAEQYV. The CDR3 DNA is TGTGCCAGAGTAGGACCTGCCGAGCAGTACGTC.

This clonotype was recorded many times. The CDR3 sequence is CASSEQGTEAFF. The CDR3 DNA reads TGTGCCAGCAGTGAACAGGGAACTGAAGCTTTCTTT. The J gene is TRBJ1-1, the V gene TRBV25-1; the D gene is possibly TRBD1 (5 bases). V lost 2 bases and J lost 5, with 6 bases in between. CDR1 and CDR2 from the germline V gene are MGHDK and SYGVNS. This CDR3 is 12 amino acids long. Together with reference TRBV25-1 and TRBJ1-1, the CDR3 gives the full variable domain: EADIYQTPRYLVIGTGKKITLECSQTMGHDKMYWYQQDPGMELHLIHYSYGVNSTEKGDLSSESTVSRIRTEHFPLTLESARPSHTSQYLCASSEQGTEAFFGQGTRLTVV.

This clonotype was observed at least ten times. V is TRBV19 and J is TRBJ1-2; D gene ambiguous. The CDR3 length is 13 residues. CDR1 is LNHDA, CDR2 SQIVND, per germline (reference sequence). V was pared by 7 bases and J by 2 bases, with 11 bases between. Here the CDR3 DNA reads TGTGCCAGTAAATCCTGGCAGAACTATGGCTACACCTTC. Residues: CASKSWQNYGYTF.

At least ten counts were recorded for this clonotype. DNA of the CDR3: TGTGCCAGCAGTCAACCCAGGGTGGAGAACACCGGGGAGCTGTTTTTT. It codes for CASSQPRVENTGELFF. The V call is TRBV12-3 or TRBV12-4, the J call TRBJ2-2; tentatively, D is TRBD1 (5 bases). Trimming left V 5 bases short and J 1 base short, with 14 bases between. CDR3 length: 16 residues.

This clonotype was observed a few times. The chain has TRBV2 and TRBJ2-3; 7 nucleotides match TRBD1. The V segment lost 6 bases and the J segment 6 bases; nucleotides outside the gene matches: 0. The CDR3 runs 11 residues. Per the germline V gene, CDR1 is SNHLY and CDR2 is FYNNEI. The CDR3, as DNA: TGTGCCAGCAGGGACAGGGATACGCAGTATTTT. It specifies CASRDRDTQYF.

This clonotype was observed many times. V gene TRBV29-1 combines with J gene TRBJ2-1; a weak D match, TRBD2 (5 bases). Germline CDR1 is SQVTM and CDR2 is ANQGSEA. Trimming shortened V by 0 bases and J by 12 bases, and 9 bases separated the two germline ends. The CDR3 sequence is 11 residues long. CDR3 sequence reads: CSVEDLGGQFF. DNA of the CDR3: TGCAGCGTTGAAGATCTTGGAGGGCAGTTCTTC.

This clonotype has a count of ten or more. J is TRBJ2-2 and V is TRBV20-1; the match to TRBD1 covers 8 bases. V dropped 5 bases and J dropped 4; count of bases not matched to a gene: 6. This CDR3 region has 14 residues. CDR1 is DFQATT, CDR2 SNEGSKA, per germline (reference sequence). Here the CDR3 reads CSAPAGGVTGELFF. DNA for the CDR3: TGCAGTGCTCCGGCAGGGGGCGTCACCGGGGAGCTGTTTTTT.

This clonotype was seen more than once but under ten times. A read error may produce the germline difference seen at one junction end. The chain links TRBV3-1 to TRBJ2-7, with D maybe TRBD1 (5 bases). This CDR3 region has 13 residues. The germline V gene has CDR1 LGHDT and CDR2 YNNKEL (reference sequence). The CDR3, as DNA: TGTGCCAGCACCCAATTTAGGGGTCCCGAGCAGTACTTC. Translation: CASTQFRGPEQYF.

There are a few counts of this clonotype. The chain couples TRBV5-4 to TRBJ1-2; 8 bases map to TRBD1. Trimming took 0 bases from V and 8 from J; bases not matched to a gene: 12. The germline CDR1 and CDR2 sequences are SGHNT and YYREEE (reference sequence). The CDR3 covers 16 residues. CDR3 amino acids: CASSLGARGQQGGYTF. In nucleotides, the CDR3 is TGTGCCAGCAGCTTGGGGGCCAGGGGGCAACAGGGGGGCTACACCTTC.

This clonotype was seen repeatedly, ten times or more. The chain employs TRBV3-1 and TRBJ2-4, with a tentative D call TRBD1 (6 bases). The germline V gene encodes CDR1 LGHDT and CDR2 YNNKEL (reference sequence). The CDR3 spans 15 residues. Trimming left V 4 bases short and J 0 bases short, with 10 bases between. The CDR3 region is CASSLGTLAKNIQYF. Here the CDR3 DNA reads TGTGCCAGCAGCCTCGGGACATTAGCCAAAAACATTCAGTACTTC.

The sample holds many counts of this clonotype. The rearrangement joins TRBV19 to TRBJ1-4; no clear D gene. V was clipped by 3 bases and J by 5 bases, with 10 bases between them. The CDR3 has 14 residues. Germline CDR1 is LNHDA and CDR2 is SQIVND (reference sequence). The chain's CDR3 is CASSMVGLNEKLFF. The CDR3 region has the DNA TGTGCCAGTAGTATGGTCGGCCTCAATGAAAAACTGTTTTTT.